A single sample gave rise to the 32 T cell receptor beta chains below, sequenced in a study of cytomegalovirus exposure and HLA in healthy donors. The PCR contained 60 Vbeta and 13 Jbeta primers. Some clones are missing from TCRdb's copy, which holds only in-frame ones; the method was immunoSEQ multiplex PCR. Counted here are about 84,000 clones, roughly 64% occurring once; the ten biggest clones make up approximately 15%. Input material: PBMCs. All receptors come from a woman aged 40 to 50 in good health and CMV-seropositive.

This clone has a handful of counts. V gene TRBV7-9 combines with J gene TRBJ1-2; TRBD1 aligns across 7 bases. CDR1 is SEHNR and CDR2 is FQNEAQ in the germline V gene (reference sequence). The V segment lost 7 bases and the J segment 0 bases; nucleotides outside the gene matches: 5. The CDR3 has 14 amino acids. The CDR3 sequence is CASIKQGTNYGYTF. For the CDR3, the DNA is TGTGCCAGCATTAAACAGGGGACTAACTATGGCTACACCTTC.

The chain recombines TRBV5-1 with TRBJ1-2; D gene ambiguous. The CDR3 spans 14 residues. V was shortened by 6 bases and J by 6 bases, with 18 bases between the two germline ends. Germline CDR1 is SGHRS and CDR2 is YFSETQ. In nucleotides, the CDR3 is TGCGCCAGCAATTCTGGCGGCTCGGAGAATGGCTACACCTTC. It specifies CASNSGGSENGYTF. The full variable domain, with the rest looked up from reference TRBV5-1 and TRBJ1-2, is KAGVTQTPRYLIKTRGQQVTLSCSPISGHRSVSWYQQTPGQGLQFLFEYFSETQRNKGNFPGRFSGRQFSNSRSEMNVSTLELGDSALYLCASNSGGSENGYTFGSGTRLTVV.

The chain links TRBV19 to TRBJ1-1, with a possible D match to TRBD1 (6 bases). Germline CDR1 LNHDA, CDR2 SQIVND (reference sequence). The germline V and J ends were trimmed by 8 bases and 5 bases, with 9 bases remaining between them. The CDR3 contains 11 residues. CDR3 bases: TGTGCCAGTTTAGGGGGAACTGAAGCTTTCTTT. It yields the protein CASLGGTEAFF.

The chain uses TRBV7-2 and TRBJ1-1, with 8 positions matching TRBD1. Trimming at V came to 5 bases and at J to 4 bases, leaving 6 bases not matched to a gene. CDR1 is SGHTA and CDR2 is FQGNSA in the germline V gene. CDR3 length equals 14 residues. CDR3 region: CASSPNGQGTEAFF. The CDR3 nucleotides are TGTGCCAGCAGCCCGAACGGACAGGGCACTGAAGCTTTCTTT.

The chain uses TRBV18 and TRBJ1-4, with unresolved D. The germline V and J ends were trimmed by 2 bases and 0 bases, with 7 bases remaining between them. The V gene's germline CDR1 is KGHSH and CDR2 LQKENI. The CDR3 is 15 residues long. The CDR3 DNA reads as TGTGCCAGCTCACCAACCCAGACAACTAATGAAAAACTGTTTTTT. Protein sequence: CASSPTQTTNEKLFF.

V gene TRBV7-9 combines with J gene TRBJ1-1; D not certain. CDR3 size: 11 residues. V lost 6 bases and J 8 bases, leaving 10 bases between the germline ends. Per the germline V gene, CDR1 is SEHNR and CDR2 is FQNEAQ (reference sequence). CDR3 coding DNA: TGTGCCAGCAGTTCGGTGCCCGAAGCTTTCTTT. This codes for CASSSVPEAFF.

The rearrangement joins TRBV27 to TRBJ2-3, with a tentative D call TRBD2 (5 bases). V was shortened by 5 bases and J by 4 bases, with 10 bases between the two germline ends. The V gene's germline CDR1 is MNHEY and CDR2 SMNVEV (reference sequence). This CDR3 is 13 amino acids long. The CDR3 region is CASSPPAADTQYF. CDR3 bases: TGTGCCAGCAGTCCCCCAGCGGCAGATACGCAGTATTTT.

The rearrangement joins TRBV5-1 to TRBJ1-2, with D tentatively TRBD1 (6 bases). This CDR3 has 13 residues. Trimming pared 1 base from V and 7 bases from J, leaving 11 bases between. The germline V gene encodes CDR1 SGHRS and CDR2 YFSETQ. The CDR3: CASSLQGYRGYTF. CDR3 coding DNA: TGCGCCAGCAGCTTGCAGGGGTATCGTGGCTACACCTTC.

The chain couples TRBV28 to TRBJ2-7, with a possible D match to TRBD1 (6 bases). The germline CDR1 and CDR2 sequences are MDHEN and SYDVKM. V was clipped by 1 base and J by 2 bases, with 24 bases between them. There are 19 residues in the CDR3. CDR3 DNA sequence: TGTGCCAGCAGTTTATTAGCGACAGGTGTCCTCTACACAACCTACGAGCAGTACTTC. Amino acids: CASSLLATGVLYTTYEQYF.

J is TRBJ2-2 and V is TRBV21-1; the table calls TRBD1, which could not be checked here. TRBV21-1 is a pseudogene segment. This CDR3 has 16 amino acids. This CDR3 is CASSPGVISPTGELFF. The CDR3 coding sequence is TGTGCCAGCAGCCCAGGGGTCATATCCCCCACCGGGGAGCTGTTTTTT.

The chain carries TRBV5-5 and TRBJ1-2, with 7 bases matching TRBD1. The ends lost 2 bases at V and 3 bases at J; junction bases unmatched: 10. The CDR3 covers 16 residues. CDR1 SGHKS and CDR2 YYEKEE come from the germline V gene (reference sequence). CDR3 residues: CASSLAPGTDYYGYTF. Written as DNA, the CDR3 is TGTGCCAGCAGCTTAGCCCCCGGGACAGATTACTATGGCTACACCTTC.

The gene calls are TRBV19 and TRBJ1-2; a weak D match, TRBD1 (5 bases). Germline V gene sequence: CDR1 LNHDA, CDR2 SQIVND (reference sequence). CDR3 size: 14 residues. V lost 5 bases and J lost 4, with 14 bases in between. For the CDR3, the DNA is TGTGCCAGTAGTCCGGCAGGGACTCTCTATGGCTACACCTTC. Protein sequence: CASSPAGTLYGYTF.

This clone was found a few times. CDR3 DNA sequence: TGCGCCAGCAGCCAGGACAGGGCTCAGCCCCAGCATTTT. This gives the protein CASSQDRAQPQHF. The J gene is TRBJ1-5, the V gene TRBV4-3; 8 bases align to TRBD1. The V segment lost 3 bases and the J segment 6 bases; nucleotides outside the gene matches: 1. The CDR3 totals 13 residues. Germline assignment: CDR1 LGHNA and CDR2 YSLEER.

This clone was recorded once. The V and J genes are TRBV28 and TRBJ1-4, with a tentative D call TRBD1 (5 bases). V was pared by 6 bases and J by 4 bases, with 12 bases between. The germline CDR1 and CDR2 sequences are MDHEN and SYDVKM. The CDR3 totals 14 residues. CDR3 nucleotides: TGTGCCAGCAGCACCGACAGCTTTAATGAAAAACTGTTTTTT. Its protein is CASSTDSFNEKLFF.

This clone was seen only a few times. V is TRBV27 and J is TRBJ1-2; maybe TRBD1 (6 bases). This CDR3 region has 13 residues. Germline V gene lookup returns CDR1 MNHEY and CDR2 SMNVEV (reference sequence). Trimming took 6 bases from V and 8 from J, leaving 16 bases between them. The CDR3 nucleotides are TGTGCCAGCAGCCTCAGTACGGGACAAGGCTACACCTTC. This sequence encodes CASSLSTGQGYTF.

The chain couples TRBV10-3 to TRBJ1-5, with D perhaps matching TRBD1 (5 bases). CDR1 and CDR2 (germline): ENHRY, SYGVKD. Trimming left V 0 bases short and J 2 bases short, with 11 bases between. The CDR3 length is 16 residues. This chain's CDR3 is CAISESLAQGNQPQHF. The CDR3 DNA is TGTGCCATCAGTGAGTCCCTCGCACAGGGCAATCAGCCCCAGCATTTT.

The CDR3 reads CASIPGDRLNTEAFF. The CDR3 DNA reads TGTGCCAGCATTCCCGGGGACAGGTTGAACACTGAAGCTTTCTTT. The chain recombines TRBV28 with TRBJ1-1; 8 bases match TRBD1. In germline, CDR1 is MDHEN, CDR2 SYDVKM. The CDR3 extends over 15 amino acids. J was trimmed by 0 bases and V by 7 bases; bases with no gene match: 7.

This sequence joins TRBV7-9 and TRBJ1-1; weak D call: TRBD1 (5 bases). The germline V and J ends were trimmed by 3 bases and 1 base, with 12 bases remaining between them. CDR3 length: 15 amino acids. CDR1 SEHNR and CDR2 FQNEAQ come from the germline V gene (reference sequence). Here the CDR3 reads CASSLGGDPNTEAFF. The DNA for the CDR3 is TGTGCCAGCAGCTTGGGGGGGGACCCGAACACTGAAGCTTTCTTT. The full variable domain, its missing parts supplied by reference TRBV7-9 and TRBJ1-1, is DTGVSQNPRHKITKRGQNVTFRCDPISEHNRLYWYRQTLGQGPEFLTYFQNEAQLEKSRLLSDRFSAERPKGSFSTLEIQRTEQGDSAMYLCASSLGGDPNTEAFFGQGTRLTVV.

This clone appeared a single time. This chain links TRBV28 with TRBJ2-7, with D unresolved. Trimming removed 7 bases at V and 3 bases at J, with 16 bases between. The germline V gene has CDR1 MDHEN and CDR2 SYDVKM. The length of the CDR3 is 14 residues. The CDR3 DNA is TGTGCCAGCACCCCCCCTCCCCCCCTCTACGAGCAGTACTTC. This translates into CASTPPPPLYEQYF.

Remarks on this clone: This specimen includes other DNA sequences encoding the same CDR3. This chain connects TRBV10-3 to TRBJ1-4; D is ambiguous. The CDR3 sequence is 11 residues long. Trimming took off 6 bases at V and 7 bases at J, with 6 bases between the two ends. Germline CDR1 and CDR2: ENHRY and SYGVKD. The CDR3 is CAISGGEKLFF. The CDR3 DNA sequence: TGTGCCATCAGCGGTGGTGAAAAACTGTTTTTT.

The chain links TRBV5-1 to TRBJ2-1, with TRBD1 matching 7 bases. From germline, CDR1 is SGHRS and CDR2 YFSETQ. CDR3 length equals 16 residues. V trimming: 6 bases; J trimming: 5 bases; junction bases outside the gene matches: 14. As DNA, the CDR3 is TGCGCCAGCAACTACCTTGGGACAGTAGGGCACAATGAGCAGTTCTTC. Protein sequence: CASNYLGTVGHNEQFF.

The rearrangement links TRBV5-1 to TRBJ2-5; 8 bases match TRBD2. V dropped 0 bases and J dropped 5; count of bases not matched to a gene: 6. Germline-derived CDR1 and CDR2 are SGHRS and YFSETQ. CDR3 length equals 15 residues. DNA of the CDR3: TGCGCCAGCAGCTTGGAACCGGGGGGGAGGGAGACCCAGTACTTC. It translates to CASSLEPGGRETQYF.

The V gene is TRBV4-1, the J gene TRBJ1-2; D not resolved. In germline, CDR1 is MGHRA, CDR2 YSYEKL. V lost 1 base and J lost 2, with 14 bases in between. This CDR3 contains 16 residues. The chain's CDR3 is CASSQGRGRGNYGYTF. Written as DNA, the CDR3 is TGCGCCAGCAGCCAAGGACGCGGAAGAGGGAACTATGGCTACACCTTC.

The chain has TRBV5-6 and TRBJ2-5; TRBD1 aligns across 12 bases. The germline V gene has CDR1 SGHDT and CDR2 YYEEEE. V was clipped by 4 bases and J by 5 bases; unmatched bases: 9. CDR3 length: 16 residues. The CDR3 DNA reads TGTGCCAGCAGCCTGGGACAGGGGGCGAAGAGGGAGACCCAGTACTTC. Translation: CASSLGQGAKRETQYF.

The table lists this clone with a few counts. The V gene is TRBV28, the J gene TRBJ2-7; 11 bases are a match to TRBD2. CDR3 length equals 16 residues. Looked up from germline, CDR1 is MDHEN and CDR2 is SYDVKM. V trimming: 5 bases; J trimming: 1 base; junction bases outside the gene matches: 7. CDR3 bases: TGTGCCAGCAGTCGCCAGACTAGCGGGGCTTCCTACGAGCAGTACTTC. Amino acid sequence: CASSRQTSGASYEQYF.

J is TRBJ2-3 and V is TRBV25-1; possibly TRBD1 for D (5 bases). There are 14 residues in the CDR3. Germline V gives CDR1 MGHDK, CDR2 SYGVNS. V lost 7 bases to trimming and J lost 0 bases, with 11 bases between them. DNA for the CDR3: TGTGCCAGCACGGACACCACTAGCACAGATACGCAGTATTTT. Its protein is CASTDTTSTDTQYF.

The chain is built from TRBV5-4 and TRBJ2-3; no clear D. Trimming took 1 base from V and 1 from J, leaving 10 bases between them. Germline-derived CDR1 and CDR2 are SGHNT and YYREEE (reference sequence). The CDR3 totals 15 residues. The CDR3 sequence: CASSLNGMGTDTQYF. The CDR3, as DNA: TGTGCCAGCAGCTTGAACGGTATGGGCACAGATACGCAGTATTTT.

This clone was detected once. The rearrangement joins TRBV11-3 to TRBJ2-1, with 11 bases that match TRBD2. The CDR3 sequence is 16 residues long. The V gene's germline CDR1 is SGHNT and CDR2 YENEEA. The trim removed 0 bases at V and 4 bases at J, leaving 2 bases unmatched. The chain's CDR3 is CASSLEGTSGYNEQFF. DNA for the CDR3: TGTGCCAGCAGCTTAGAAGGGACTAGCGGATACAATGAGCAGTTCTTC.

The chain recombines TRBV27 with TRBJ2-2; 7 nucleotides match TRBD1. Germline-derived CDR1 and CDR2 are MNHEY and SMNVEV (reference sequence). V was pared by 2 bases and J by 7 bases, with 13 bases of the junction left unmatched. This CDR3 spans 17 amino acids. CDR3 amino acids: CASSLRGTALPGGELFF. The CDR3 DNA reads TGTGCCAGCAGTTTAAGGGGGACAGCATTGCCGGGCGGGGAGCTGTTTTTT.

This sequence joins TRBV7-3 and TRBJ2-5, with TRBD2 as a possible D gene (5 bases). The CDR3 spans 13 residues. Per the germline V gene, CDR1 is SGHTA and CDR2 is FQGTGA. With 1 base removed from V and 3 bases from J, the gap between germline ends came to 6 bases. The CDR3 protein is CASSLRREETQYF. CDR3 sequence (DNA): TGTGCCAGCAGCTTAAGGCGGGAAGAGACCCAGTACTTC.

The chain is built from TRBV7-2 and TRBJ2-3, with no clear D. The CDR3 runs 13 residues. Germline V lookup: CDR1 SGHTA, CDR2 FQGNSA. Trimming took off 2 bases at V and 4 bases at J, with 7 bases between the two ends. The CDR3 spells CASSLSGADTQYF. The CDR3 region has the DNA TGTGCCAGCAGCTTATCTGGAGCAGATACGCAGTATTTT.

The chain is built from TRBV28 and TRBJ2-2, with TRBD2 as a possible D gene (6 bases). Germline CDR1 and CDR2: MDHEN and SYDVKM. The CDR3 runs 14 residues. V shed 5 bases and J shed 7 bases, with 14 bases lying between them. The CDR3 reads CASSRRARGGELFF. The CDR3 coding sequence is TGTGCCAGCAGTAGGAGGGCCCGCGGCGGGGAGCTGTTTTTT.